Presented here are 16 T cell receptor beta chains from one specimen sequenced in a study of blood T cell repertoires in COVID-19. Assay: immunoSEQ multiplex PCR; the TCRdb copy retains only in-frame clones and omits some. The table records approximately 200,000 clones, 80% to 90% of them present only once. What was sequenced was PBMCs or T cells enriched from blood (not recorded which). These receptor sequences come from a woman in her late teens or twenties in a cohort exposed to, infected with or recovered from COVID-19 (not recorded which).

The chain's CDR3 is CATSRGSYNEQFF. The CDR3 coding sequence is TGTGCCACCAGCAGGGGCTCCTACAATGAGCAGTTCTTC. The genes are TRBV24-1 and TRBJ2-1; D possibly corresponds to TRBD1 (6 bases). The germline V and J ends were trimmed by 7 bases and 0 bases, with 6 bases remaining between them. The germline gives CDR1 KGHDR, CDR2 SFDVKD. CDR3 size: 13 residues.

V is TRBV4-1 and J is TRBJ1-1, with a tentative D call TRBD1 (5 bases). Germline values: CDR1 MGHRA, CDR2 YSYEKL. V dropped 0 bases and J dropped 4 bases, with 12 bases sitting between them. CDR3 size: 15 residues. CDR3 DNA sequence: TGCGCCAGCAGCCAAGACCAGGGCTTCTTCACTGAAGCTTTCTTT. This codes for CASSQDQGFFTEAFF.

The genes are TRBV24-1 and TRBJ2-2; 10 bases are shared with TRBD1. The junction had 11 bases not matched to a gene; V was cut back by 8 bases and J by 6 bases. Per the germline V gene, CDR1 is KGHDR and CDR2 is SFDVKD. CDR3 length: 16 amino acids. As DNA, the CDR3 is TGTGCCACCAAAGAATCTGACAGGGGGCGCCCCGGGGAGCTGTTTTTT. Protein product: CATKESDRGRPGELFF.

The chain combines TRBV3-1 (or the pseudogene TRBV3-2) with TRBJ2-3; 10 nucleotides line up with TRBD1. Unmatched junction bases numbered 6, after V lost 3 bases and J lost 0 bases. The germline CDR1 and CDR2 sequences are LGHDT and YNNKEL (reference sequence). The CDR3 totals 17 residues. The CDR3 nucleotides read TGTGCCAGCAGCCACGTAGGGGACAGGGGTAGCACAGATACGCAGTATTTT. The encoded protein is CASSHVGDRGSTDTQYF.

In its sample, this clone was seen once. V gene TRBV5-1 combines with J gene TRBJ1-4; D unclear. With 1 base removed from V and 3 bases from J, the gap between germline ends came to 16 bases. Germline CDR1 and CDR2: SGHRS and YFSETQ. The CDR3 contains 17 residues. The CDR3: CASSLWFDREANEKLFF. DNA of the CDR3: TGCGCCAGCAGCTTGTGGTTCGATAGGGAGGCTAATGAAAAACTGTTTTTT.

The V call is TRBV5-6, the J call TRBJ2-7; 11 nucleotides agree with TRBD1. Germline CDR1 is SGHDT and CDR2 is YYEEEE. The CDR3 runs 15 residues. Losses at the gene ends were 2 bases for V and 2 bases for J; bases not matched to a gene: 3. The CDR3: CASSFWGQGAYEQYF. The CDR3, as DNA: TGTGCCAGCAGCTTTTGGGGACAGGGGGCCTACGAGCAGTACTTC. The whole variable domain, remainder taken from reference TRBV5-6 and TRBJ2-7, is DAGVTQSPTHLIKTRGQQVTLRCSPKSGHDTVSWYQQALGQGPQFIFQYYEEEERQRGNFPDRFSGHQFPNYSSELNVNALLLGDSALYLCASSFWGQGAYEQYFGPGTRLTVT.

V usage is TRBV4-1 and J usage is TRBJ1-4, with TRBD1 identical over 9 bases. CDR1 and CDR2 (germline): MGHRA, YSYEKL. There are 14 residues in the CDR3. V was pared by 4 bases and J by 5 bases, with 2 bases of the junction left unmatched. For the CDR3, the DNA is TGCGCCAGCAGCCGCGGACAGGGGAATGAAAAACTGTTTTTT. Its protein is CASSRGQGNEKLFF.

The chain recombines TRBV28 with TRBJ1-4; 7 bases are shared with TRBD1. Germline V lookup: CDR1 MDHEN, CDR2 SYDVKM. The CDR3 is 14 amino acids. J was trimmed by 2 bases and V by 8 bases; bases with no gene match: 5. The CDR3 loop reads CASSDRVTNEKLFF. For the CDR3, the DNA is TGTGCCAGCTCCGACAGGGTTACTAATGAAAAACTGTTTTTT.

The chain couples TRBV27 to TRBJ1-4; the match to TRBD1 covers 8 bases. This CDR3 has 17 amino acids. Trimming at V came to 2 bases and at J to 6 bases, leaving 11 bases not matched to a gene. Germline lookup yields CDR1 MNHEY and CDR2 SMNVEV (reference sequence). This chain's CDR3 is CASSLIPAGTGDEKLFF. CDR3 bases: TGTGCCAGCAGTTTAATACCGGCAGGGACAGGTGATGAAAAACTGTTTTTT.

The chain combines TRBV19 with TRBJ2-7; 11 positions match TRBD2. V shed 3 bases and J 2 bases; nucleotides not matched to a gene: 9. The V gene's germline CDR1 is LNHDA and CDR2 SQIVND (reference sequence). The CDR3 spans 17 residues. CDR3 sequence (DNA): TGTGCCAGTAGTATGGGGCCACTAGCGGGAGTCACCTACGAGCAGTACTTC. Translated, it gives CASSMGPLAGVTYEQYF. The variable domain in full, with the rest retrieved from reference TRBV19 and TRBJ2-7, is DGGITQSPKYLFRKEGQNVTLSCEQNLNHDAMYWYRQDPGQGLRLIYYSQIVNDFQKGDIAEGYSVSREKKESFPLTVTSAQKNPTAFYLCASSMGPLAGVTYEQYFGPGTRLTVT.

V and J are TRBV18 and TRBJ1-5; D not resolved. V lost 2 bases to trimming and J lost 0 bases, with 5 bases between them. This CDR3 contains 14 residues. The germline V gene has CDR1 KGHSH and CDR2 LQKENI. The CDR3 DNA is TGTGCCAGCTCACCAGGAGTTAGCAATCAGCCCCAGCATTTT. This gives the protein CASSPGVSNQPQHF.

The genes are TRBV28 and TRBJ2-7; 7 nucleotides align to TRBD1. The CDR3 consists of 16 residues. V dropped 4 bases and J dropped 7; count of bases not matched to a gene: 16. In germline, CDR1 is MDHEN, CDR2 SYDVKM. The CDR3 reads CASSSGTASLWFEQYF. In DNA form, the CDR3 reads TGTGCCAGCAGTTCCGGGACAGCTTCTCTGTGGTTTGAGCAGTACTTC.

V and J are TRBV5-1 and TRBJ2-1, with 13 bases fitting TRBD2. From germline, CDR1 is SGHRS and CDR2 YFSETQ. V was pared by 4 bases and J by 8 bases, with 9 bases of the junction left unmatched. The CDR3 has 16 residues. CDR3 amino acids: CASSVTGLAGEDEQFF. CDR3 DNA: TGCGCCAGCAGCGTTACCGGACTAGCGGGGGAGGATGAGCAGTTCTTC.

The rearrangement joins TRBV7-9 to TRBJ1-5; tentative D call: TRBD1 (5 bases). The V gene lost 4 bases and the J gene lost 4 bases, with 11 bases spanning the gap. Germline V gene sequence: CDR1 SEHNR, CDR2 FQNEAQ (reference sequence). The CDR3 consists of 14 residues. The CDR3 DNA reads TGTGCCAGCAGCTCGGACACGATGAATCAGCCCCAGCATTTT. Translating gives CASSSDTMNQPQHF.

V usage is TRBV2 and J usage is TRBJ1-1; D might be TRBD1 (5 bases). V lost 5 bases and J 6 bases, leaving 16 bases between the germline ends. The germline CDR1 and CDR2 sequences are SNHLY and FYNNEI. The CDR3 length is 14 residues. The CDR3 reads CASSPRAGIAEAFF. The CDR3 nucleotides read TGTGCCAGCAGTCCCAGGGCAGGGATCGCTGAAGCTTTCTTT.

The CDR3 region has the DNA TGTGCCACTCGACAGGGCTTCTCTGGAAACACCATATATTTT. The encoded protein is CATRQGFSGNTIYF. V is TRBV19 and J is TRBJ1-3; 7 bases agree with TRBD1. The trim removed 10 bases at V and 0 bases at J, leaving 6 bases unmatched. The CDR3 runs 14 residues. The germline V gene encodes CDR1 LNHDA and CDR2 SQIVND (reference sequence).